The 9 T cell receptor beta chains reported below all come from one sample, sequenced in a study of technical replicates of blood from a few donors. Assay used: immunoSEQ multiplex PCR; TCRdb lists only in-frame clones, some missing. The sample has about 84,000 clones, 95% to 98% seen once. The source material was T cells isolated from PBMCs. These receptor sequences come from a human donor in good health.

The genes are TRBV18 and TRBJ1-2, with TRBD1 identical over 7 bases. The CDR3 is 15 amino acids. Losses at the gene ends were 3 bases for V and 4 bases for J; bases not matched to a gene: 8. The germline gives CDR1 KGHSH, CDR2 LQKENI. CDR3 amino acids: CASSPSGQETYGYTF. In nucleotides, the CDR3 is TGTGCCAGCTCACCTTCCGGACAGGAGACCTATGGCTACACCTTC.

The chain is built from TRBV30 and TRBJ1-1, with D uncertain. CDR3 length: 13 amino acids. The V gene lost 3 bases and the J gene lost 1 base, with 9 bases spanning the gap. Germline CDR1 and CDR2: GTSNPN and SVGIG (reference sequence). The CDR3 loop reads CAWSRRGNTEAFF. The CDR3 DNA follows: TGTGCCTGGAGCCGACGGGGGAACACTGAAGCTTTCTTT. The whole variable domain, filled in from reference TRBV30 and TRBJ1-1, reads SQTIHQWPATLVQPVGSPLSLECTVEGTSNPNLYWYRQAAGRGLQLLFYSVGIGQISSEVPQNLSASRPQDRQFILSSKKLLLSDSGFYLCAWSRRGNTEAFFGQGTRLTVV.

The chain uses TRBV18 and TRBJ2-1; TRBD2 aligns across 7 bases. CDR3 length equals 15 residues. V was pared by 5 bases and J by 0 bases, with 4 bases of the junction left unmatched. Germline V gene data show CDR1 as KGHSH and CDR2 as LQKENI. CDR3 residues: CASSAGAGSYNEQFF. The DNA for the CDR3 is TGTGCCAGCTCAGCGGGAGCCGGCTCCTACAATGAGCAGTTCTTC.

The J gene is TRBJ1-2, the V gene TRBV27; 8 nucleotides align to TRBD1. The V gene's germline CDR1 is MNHEY and CDR2 SMNVEV (reference sequence). The V gene end was trimmed by 5 bases and the J gene end by 3 bases; junction bases not matched to a gene: 11. The CDR3 has 16 amino acids. CDR3 sequence: CASSHGTGSSDYGYTF. CDR3 DNA sequence: TGTGCCAGCAGTCACGGGACAGGTTCGTCTGACTATGGCTACACCTTC.

This chain joins TRBV27 and TRBJ2-7, with 13 bases identical to TRBD2. The V segment lost 3 bases and the J segment 3 bases; nucleotides outside the gene matches: 14. Germline CDR1 is MNHEY and CDR2 is SMNVEV (reference sequence). CDR3 length: 19 amino acids. CDR3 protein: CASSFSWGTSGAAIYEQYF. In DNA, the CDR3 is TGTGCCAGCAGTTTCTCCTGGGGGACTAGCGGGGCTGCGATCTACGAGCAGTACTTC.

The chain employs TRBV2 and TRBJ1-2, with D perhaps TRBD1 (6 bases). V lost 3 bases and J lost 6, with 8 bases in between. The CDR3 has 12 amino acids. CDR1 is SNHLY and CDR2 is FYNNEI in the germline V gene. CDR3 in DNA: TGTGCCAGCAGTGAGCCAGGGGATGGCTACACCTTC. Its protein is CASSEPGDGYTF.

This clone has just one count. This chain links TRBV14 with TRBJ1-2, with D perhaps matching TRBD1 (6 bases). V was clipped by 2 bases and J by 3 bases, with 16 bases between them. This CDR3 comprises 16 residues. Germline V gene data show CDR1 as SGHDN and CDR2 as FVKESK. In DNA, the CDR3 is TGTGCCAGCAGCCAACTACAGGGATTAGGTCACTATGGCTACACCTTC. This gives the protein CASSQLQGLGHYGYTF.

The V call is TRBV5-1, the J call TRBJ2-3; TRBD2 matches 11 bases. Per germline, CDR1 SGHRS and CDR2 YFSETQ. Trimming removed 5 bases from V and 2 bases from J; junction bases left unmatched: 13. The CDR3 is 18 amino acids. The CDR3 sequence is CASREGPGLAVLTDTQYF. CDR3 in DNA: TGCGCCAGCAGGGAGGGGCCGGGACTAGCGGTACTCACAGATACGCAGTATTTT. Full variable domain (outside the CDR3, taken from reference TRBV5-1 and TRBJ2-3): KAGVTQTPRYLIKTRGQQVTLSCSPISGHRSVSWYQQTPGQGLQFLFEYFSETQRNKGNFPGRFSGRQFSNSRSEMNVSTLELGDSALYLCASREGPGLAVLTDTQYFGPGTRLTVL.

The rearrangement uses TRBV6-1 and TRBJ1-3; D remains ambiguous. The CDR3 has 14 amino acids. Trimming shortened V by 2 bases and J by 7 bases, and 12 bases separated the two germline ends. Per germline, CDR1 MNHNS and CDR2 SASEGT. Written as DNA, the CDR3 is TGTGCCAGCAGTGAAACCGGTCTTTGGAACACCATATATTTT. Protein product: CASSETGLWNTIYF.